Below are 3 T cell receptor beta chains sequenced from a single sample in a study of blood T cell repertoires in COVID-19. Produced via immunoSEQ multiplex PCR; TCRdb's table is partial and in-frame only. Found here are around 300,000 clones, around 87% of them singletons; the top ten hold around 4.3%. Material: PBMCs or T cells enriched from blood (not recorded which). Receptors originate from a woman aged 18-30 years with acute COVID-19.

The chain uses TRBV10-2 and TRBJ1-1; D remains unclear. Trimming left V 6 bases short and J 6 bases short, with 17 bases between. Germline CDR1 reads WSHSY; CDR2 reads SAAADI. CDR3 length equals 14 residues. The CDR3 here is CASRPTARVSEAFF. CDR3 DNA sequence: TGCGCCAGCAGACCCACTGCCCGGGTGTCTGAAGCTTTCTTT.

The rearrangement links TRBV28 to TRBJ1-2; no firm D call. The germline V gene encodes CDR1 MDHEN and CDR2 SYDVKM. Trimming pared 5 bases from V and 1 base from J, leaving 14 bases between. This CDR3 contains 15 residues. The DNA of the CDR3 is TGTGCCAGCAGTCCCTCTCTTGGCAGTAACTATGGCTACACCTTC. Translating gives CASSPSLGSNYGYTF.

In this sample, this clone turned up a few times. This sequence joins TRBV11-2 and TRBJ2-7; 13 positions agree with TRBD2. After removal of 5 bases from V and 2 bases from J, the junction contained 6 bases not matched to a gene. The CDR3 sequence is 16 residues long. Per germline, CDR1 SGHAT and CDR2 FQNNGV. CDR3 residues: CASSALGTSGAYEQYF. In DNA form, the CDR3 reads TGTGCCAGCAGCGCCCTCGGGACTAGCGGGGCCTACGAGCAGTACTTC.